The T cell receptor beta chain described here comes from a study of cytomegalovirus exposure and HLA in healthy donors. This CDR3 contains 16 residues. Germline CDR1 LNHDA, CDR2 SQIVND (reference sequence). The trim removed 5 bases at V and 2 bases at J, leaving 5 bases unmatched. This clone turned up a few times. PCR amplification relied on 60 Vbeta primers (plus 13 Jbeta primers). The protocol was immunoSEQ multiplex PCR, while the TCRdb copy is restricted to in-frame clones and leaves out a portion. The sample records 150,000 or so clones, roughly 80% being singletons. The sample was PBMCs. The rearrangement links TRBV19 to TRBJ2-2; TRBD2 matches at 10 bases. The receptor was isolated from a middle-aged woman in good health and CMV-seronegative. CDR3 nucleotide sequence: TGTGCCAGTAGTTGGAGCGGGGGGGCCAACACCGGGGAGCTGTTTTTT. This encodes CASSWSGGANTGELFF.